The rows below give T cell receptor beta chains drawn from one sample of a study of vaccination and CD4 T cells after COVID-19. MiXCR, run by TCRdb on the PCR reads, gives a single entry per CDR3 protein. Here the sample spans over 10,000 distinct CDR3 sequences, about 75% being singletons. The antigens for these receptors are not known. Sequenced material: CD4+ T cells from blood, cultured in vitro. The source of these receptors is a human donor who had recovered from COVID-19. Each CDR3 is given without its conserved first and last residue.

j_gene: TRBJ1-6
v_gene: TRBV28
CDR3aa: ASRPEPGQANSPLH

j_gene: TRBJ1-2
v_gene: TRBV28
CDR3aa: ASSLAPVRNYGYT

j_gene: TRBJ2-2
v_gene: TRBV19
CDR3aa: ASTPPGTGAGELF

j_gene: TRBJ2-5
v_gene: TRBV7-8
CDR3aa: ASSSGSQETQY

j_gene: TRBJ1-2
v_gene: TRBV19
CDR3aa: ASSRNDEVYGYT

j_gene: TRBJ1-4
v_gene: TRBV11-2
CDR3aa: ASRETGGGVLF

j_gene: TRBJ1-5
v_gene: TRBV10-2
CDR3aa: ASSEMGGRQPQH

j_gene: TRBJ1-2
v_gene: TRBV28
CDR3aa: ASSLRGPANYGYT

j_gene: TRBJ1-1
v_gene: TRBV12-3/TRBV12-4
CDR3aa: ASSQRSNTEAF

j_gene: TRBJ1-5
v_gene: TRBV27
CDR3aa: ASRQLVGSNQPQH

j_gene: TRBJ2-3
v_gene: TRBV6-5
CDR3aa: ASSSGGRVNTQY

j_gene: TRBJ2-5
v_gene: TRBV6-5
CDR3aa: ASSYSGQETQY

j_gene: TRBJ2-7
v_gene: TRBV24-1
CDR3aa: ATSEEGPPYEQY

j_gene: TRBJ1-5
v_gene: TRBV20-1
CDR3aa: SARNWGMGSNQPQH

j_gene: TRBJ1-2
v_gene: TRBV18
CDR3aa: ASSLSGGRYGYT

j_gene: TRBJ2-5
v_gene: TRBV27
CDR3aa: ASASPGQGTRGTQY

j_gene: TRBJ1-5
v_gene: TRBV28
CDR3aa: ASSSLSWGVNQPQH

j_gene: TRBJ2-2
v_gene: TRBV30
CDR3aa: ASKFRGSNTGELF

j_gene: TRBJ1-2
v_gene: TRBV29-1
CDR3aa: SASQTSLNYGYT

j_gene: TRBJ1-2
v_gene: TRBV20-1
CDR3aa: SASSNLGYT

j_gene: TRBJ2-5
v_gene: TRBV19
CDR3aa: ASSIKVGETQY

j_gene: TRBJ1-6
v_gene: TRBV7-2
CDR3aa: ASSRGGSSYNSPLH

j_gene: TRBJ1-1
v_gene: TRBV6-2/TRBV6-3
CDR3aa: ASSYQGARTEAF

j_gene: TRBJ2-3
v_gene: TRBV7-2
CDR3aa: ASSPERSTDTQY

j_gene: TRBJ1-1
v_gene: TRBV7-9
CDR3aa: ASSLARGALNTEAF

j_gene: TRBJ1-2
v_gene: TRBV19
CDR3aa: ASSPGTGIYGYT

j_gene: TRBJ1-2
v_gene: TRBV30
CDR3aa: AWNPSGQGAAGYT

j_gene: TRBJ1-5
v_gene: TRBV6-1
CDR3aa: ASSPYGLGGGQPQH

j_gene: TRBJ2-5
v_gene: TRBV7-6
CDR3aa: ASSSNSGSSETQY

j_gene: TRBJ2-7
v_gene: TRBV28
CDR3aa: ASLLRTGSYEQY

j_gene: TRBJ2-1
v_gene: TRBV20-1
CDR3aa: SARLKFLYNEQF

j_gene: TRBJ1-5
v_gene: TRBV27
CDR3aa: ASSLYGSQPQH

j_gene: TRBJ2-7
v_gene: TRBV27
CDR3aa: ASRQGSRDEQY

j_gene: TRBJ2-7
v_gene: TRBV19
CDR3aa: ASKPLAEAYEQY

j_gene: TRBJ2-3
v_gene: TRBV10-1
CDR3aa: ASSDKGLGATQY

j_gene: TRBJ1-6
v_gene: TRBV27
CDR3aa: ASRVIDNSPLH

j_gene: TRBJ1-5
v_gene: TRBV19
CDR3aa: ASIGPHPGNQPQH

j_gene: TRBJ1-1
v_gene: TRBV6-2/TRBV6-3
CDR3aa: ASSYAPEHTEAF

j_gene: TRBJ1-3
v_gene: TRBV20-1
CDR3aa: SAPGSYSGNTIY

j_gene: TRBJ2-3
v_gene: TRBV7-8
CDR3aa: ASSLRQGWADTQY

j_gene: TRBJ1-4
v_gene: TRBV6-1
CDR3aa: ASSEPGAGEKLF